The TCR beta chain described here comes from a study of shared clonotypes between healthy human individuals. Study-level information: Three plates were used per donor for CD4 naive, three for CD4 memory, two for CD8 naive and one for CD8 memory. Overall study results and limits: Collection of samples was limited to blood; tissue repertoires likely differ. Non-shared clonotypes were found to have lower generation probabilities than the clonotypes that were shared by all four of the sorted-subset donors.

Remarks on this clone: Its matching antigen is unknown.

Selected positively for CCR7 and CD45RO-negative, naive CD8 cells excluded terminally differentiated effector memory CD45RA+ cells. Sequencing used immunoSEQ multiplex PCR; TCRdb keeps in-frame clones, though not all of them. The sample holds roughly 810,000 clones, about 96% seen once. There are 12 residues in the CDR3. Trimming pared 6 bases from V and 3 bases from J, leaving 9 bases between. Germline loops: CDR1 MNHEY, CDR2 SVGAGI. Material: naive CD8+ T cells sorted from blood. The clonotype was recovered from a man younger than 45 in good health. The chain is built from TRBV6-5 and TRBJ2-7, with D uncertain. Here the CDR3 reads CASSASDYEQYF. In DNA form, the CDR3 reads TGTGCCAGCAGCGCGTCAGACTACGAGCAGTACTTC.